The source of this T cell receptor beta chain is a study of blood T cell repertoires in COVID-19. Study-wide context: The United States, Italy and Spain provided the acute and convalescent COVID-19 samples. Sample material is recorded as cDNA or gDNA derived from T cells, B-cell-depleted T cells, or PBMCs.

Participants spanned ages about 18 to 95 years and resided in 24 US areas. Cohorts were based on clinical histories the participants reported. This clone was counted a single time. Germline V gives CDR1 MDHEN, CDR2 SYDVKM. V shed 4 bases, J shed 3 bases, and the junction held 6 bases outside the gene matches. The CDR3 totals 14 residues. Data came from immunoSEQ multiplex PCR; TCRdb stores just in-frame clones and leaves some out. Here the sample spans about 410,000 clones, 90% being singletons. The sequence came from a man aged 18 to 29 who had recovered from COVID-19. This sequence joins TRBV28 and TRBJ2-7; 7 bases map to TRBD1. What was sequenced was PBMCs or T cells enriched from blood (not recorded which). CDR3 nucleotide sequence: TGTGCCAGCAGTTCTCCGGGACAGAGCTACGAGCAGTACTTC. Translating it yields CASSSPGQSYEQYF. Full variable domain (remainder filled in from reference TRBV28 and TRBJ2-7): DVKVTQSSRYLVKRTGEKVFLECVQDMDHENMFWYRQDPGLGLRLIYFSYDVKMKEKGDIPEGYSVSREKKERFSLILESASTNQTSMYLCASSSPGQSYEQYFGPGTRLTVT.